The rows below give T cell receptor beta chains drawn from one sample of a study of Ad26.COV2.S vaccination and SARS-CoV-2 variants. Clones were read by immunoSEQ multiplex PCR, and TCRdb kept only the in-frame ones, dropping some. The sample has 440,000 or so clones, about 90% seen once. The sequencing used peripheral blood, collected in a trial of Ad26.COV2.S vaccine versus placebo. The receptor source for this set is a person between 18 and 65 years old who received the Ad26.COV2.S COVID-19 vaccine or a placebo. Both conserved end residues are part of each CDR3. Each record gives: V gene, clone size, J gene, CDR3 protein. Clone size is not always given. Where it is, it says once, few, many or a class for expanded clones.

v_gene: TRBV6-5
abundance: NA
j_gene: TRBJ1-1
CDR3aa: CASRRDSKNTEAFF

v_gene: TRBV27
abundance: once
j_gene: TRBJ2-7
CDR3aa: CASSTLPSHEQYF

v_gene: TRBV4-3
abundance: NA
j_gene: TRBJ2-7
CDR3aa: CASSPSGQGYEQYF

v_gene: TRBV9
abundance: NA
j_gene: TRBJ2-1
CDR3aa: CASSVEKGRYNEQFF

v_gene: TRBV6-1
abundance: NA
j_gene: TRBJ1-1
CDR3aa: CASSPQDTEAFF

v_gene: TRBV7-8
abundance: once
j_gene: TRBJ1-2
CDR3aa: CASSLSVANYGYTF

v_gene: TRBV10-3
abundance: NA
j_gene: TRBJ1-1
CDR3aa: CAISDPGPVEAFF

v_gene: TRBV6-5
abundance: NA
j_gene: TRBJ1-1
CDR3aa: CASSYSGRRETFF

v_gene: TRBV5-4
abundance: NA
j_gene: TRBJ2-5
CDR3aa: CATTPQGETQYF

v_gene: TRBV7-9
abundance: NA
j_gene: TRBJ1-1
CDR3aa: CASSLYNTEAFF

v_gene: TRBV30
abundance: NA
j_gene: TRBJ2-5
CDR3aa: CAWRGVFQETQYF

v_gene: TRBV4-3
abundance: NA
j_gene: TRBJ1-4
CDR3aa: CASSQGVGGGTNEKLFF

v_gene: TRBV7-9
abundance: NA
j_gene: TRBJ2-1
CDR3aa: CASSSRDSGLDEQFF

v_gene: TRBV7-8
abundance: NA
j_gene: TRBJ2-1
CDR3aa: CASSSVGQGLYEQFF

v_gene: TRBV2
abundance: NA
j_gene: TRBJ2-1
CDR3aa: CASRPPGFLDNEQFF

v_gene: TRBV10-1
abundance: once
j_gene: TRBJ2-7
CDR3aa: CASIPLAGLSYEQYF

v_gene: TRBV27
abundance: NA
j_gene: TRBJ1-4
CDR3aa: CASRGQGVEKLFF

v_gene: TRBV2
abundance: NA
j_gene: TRBJ2-7
CDR3aa: CASIRDRYEQYF

v_gene: TRBV5-6
abundance: NA
j_gene: TRBJ2-5
CDR3aa: CASSLLGSTGGTETQYF

v_gene: TRBV4-3
abundance: NA
j_gene: TRBJ2-7
CDR3aa: CASSQDFGGDNSYEQYF

v_gene: TRBV19
abundance: NA
j_gene: TRBJ2-5
CDR3aa: CASSMSGTRRETQYF

v_gene: TRBV6-5
abundance: NA
j_gene: TRBJ1-4
CDR3aa: CASSYSWGQANEKLFF

v_gene: TRBV24-1
abundance: NA
j_gene: TRBJ2-3
CDR3aa: CATSDFHGDTQYF

v_gene: TRBV27
abundance: NA
j_gene: TRBJ1-6
CDR3aa: CASSWTGHSPLHF

v_gene: TRBV4-3
abundance: NA
j_gene: TRBJ1-2
CDR3aa: CASSQTGGLNYGYTF

v_gene: TRBV5-1
abundance: once
j_gene: TRBJ2-7
CDR3aa: CASSLTGEQYF

v_gene: TRBV9
abundance: NA
j_gene: TRBJ2-7
CDR3aa: CASSPLGDSYEQYF

v_gene: TRBV7-2
abundance: NA
j_gene: TRBJ2-2
CDR3aa: CAAGRGRGTGELFF

v_gene: TRBV7-9
abundance: NA
j_gene: TRBJ1-2
CDR3aa: CASSKTGGSYGYTF

v_gene: TRBV23-1
abundance: NA
j_gene: TRBJ2-1
CDR3aa: CARGLAGGYNEQFF

v_gene: TRBV7-8
abundance: NA
j_gene: TRBJ1-5
CDR3aa: CASSFLGLGQPQHF

v_gene: TRBV9
abundance: NA
j_gene: TRBJ2-7
CDR3aa: CASSVSGTGVYEQYF

v_gene: TRBV10-2
abundance: NA
j_gene: TRBJ2-7
CDR3aa: CASRTPSYEQYF

v_gene: TRBV7-9
abundance: NA
j_gene: TRBJ2-5
CDR3aa: CASSLGTGPQETQYF

v_gene: TRBV2
abundance: NA
j_gene: TRBJ2-5
CDR3aa: CASTGSGRGEETQYF

v_gene: TRBV4-3
abundance: NA
j_gene: TRBJ2-3
CDR3aa: CASSPGGVGLTDTQYF

v_gene: TRBV6-6
abundance: NA
j_gene: TRBJ1-5
CDR3aa: CASSSTGTPNQPQHF

v_gene: TRBV27
abundance: NA
j_gene: TRBJ2-5
CDR3aa: CASSHGGPGETQYF

v_gene: TRBV9
abundance: NA
j_gene: TRBJ2-3
CDR3aa: CASSVIAGGTDTQYF

v_gene: TRBV6-5
abundance: once
j_gene: TRBJ1-5
CDR3aa: CASKGTGSGPQHF

v_gene: TRBV29-1
abundance: NA
j_gene: TRBJ2-2
CDR3aa: CSKGKGGTGELFF

v_gene: TRBV7-8
abundance: NA
j_gene: TRBJ1-6
CDR3aa: CASSRTQGPSPLHF

v_gene: TRBV4-1
abundance: NA
j_gene: TRBJ2-1
CDR3aa: CASSQPLAGGKNEQFF

v_gene: TRBV6-4
abundance: NA
j_gene: TRBJ1-5
CDR3aa: CASSHKGAPGQPQHF

v_gene: TRBV27
abundance: NA
j_gene: TRBJ1-2
CDR3aa: CASSSYPLGRPYGYTF

v_gene: TRBV9
abundance: NA
j_gene: TRBJ1-2
CDR3aa: CASSAGGGTYGYTF